These T cell receptor beta chains were read from a single sample in a study of blood T cell repertoires in COVID-19. The assay was immunoSEQ multiplex PCR, and TCRdb's table has in-frame clones only and misses some. The table records 70,000 to 75,000 clones, roughly 90% of them present only once. The sample taken for sequencing was peripheral blood. The source is a human donor in a cohort sampled during active COVID-19. Both conserved end residues are part of each CDR3. Each record gives: D gene, V gene, J gene, clone size, CDR3 protein, CDR3 DNA. The D gene is left open where the match is weak. Expanded clones get a size class; other rows say once, few or many, or leave the size out.

TRBD1	TRBV19	TRBJ2-3	.	CASSIPQGKIDTQYF	TGTGCCAGTAGTATCCCACAGGGGAAGATAGATACGCAGTATTTT
.	TRBV7-9	TRBJ2-5	.	CASSRRGVGQETQYF	TGTGCCAGCAGCAGGAGGGGTGTGGGCCAAGAGACCCAGTACTTC
TRBD1	TRBV11-3	TRBJ2-3	.	CASSLGTGSTQYF	TGTGCCAGCAGCTTGGGGACAGGTTCGACGCAGTATTTT
.	TRBV5-1	TRBJ2-5	.	CASSLAGAETQYF	TGCGCCAGCAGCCTGGCAGGGGCAGAGACCCAGTACTTC
.	TRBV4-1	TRBJ1-3	.	CASSQVRAGNTIYF	TGCGCCAGCAGCCAAGTCAGGGCTGGAAACACCATATATTTT
TRBD1	TRBV5-6	TRBJ1-2	once	CASSLVGQGGYGYTF	TGTGCCAGCAGCTTGGTGGGACAGGGCGGCTATGGCTACACCTTC
TRBD1	TRBV7-6	TRBJ2-1	.	CASSLGTGGLAGYNEQFF	TGTGCCAGCAGCTTAGGGACAGGGGGTTTAGCGGGCTACAATGAGCAGTTCTTC
TRBD1	TRBV27	TRBJ1-1	once	CASSLGQSRTEAFF	TGTGCCAGCAGTCTGGGACAGTCGAGGACTGAAGCTTTCTTT
TRBD1	TRBV29-1	TRBJ2-5	.	CSGSGQGRGGETQYF	TGCAGCGGTAGCGGACAGGGACGAGGAGGAGAGACCCAGTACTTC
TRBD1	TRBV9	TRBJ1-1	.	CASAPGQKNTEAFF	TGTGCCAGCGCCCCGGGACAGAAAAACACTGAAGCTTTCTTT
TRBD1	TRBV12-5	TRBJ2-3	.	CASGRDRAGYF	TGTGCTAGTGGTCGCGACAGGGCGGGGTATTTT
.	TRBV7-6	TRBJ2-6	.	CASSLILAAPGGANVLTF	TGTGCCAGCAGCTTAATACTAGCCGCCCCTGGAGGGGCCAACGTCCTGACTTTC
TRBD1	TRBV10-3	TRBJ2-7	.	CAISAPVGQGSYEQYF	TGTGCCATCAGTGCCCCGGTGGGACAGGGGAGTTACGAGCAGTACTTC
.	TRBV23-1	TRBJ1-1	.	CASSHPGGAGVSTEAFF	TGCGCCAGCAGTCACCCGGGGGGGGCAGGGGTTAGCACTGAAGCTTTCTTT
TRBD1	TRBV29-1	TRBJ2-7	.	CSVEDHPTGVHEQYF	TGCAGCGTTGAAGATCACCCTACAGGGGTCCACGAGCAGTACTTC
TRBD2	TRBV3-1/TRBV3-2	TRBJ2-7	.	CASSRALAGGPYEQYF	TGTGCCAGCAGCCGGGCCCTAGCGGGTGGACCCTACGAGCAGTACTTC
TRBD2	TRBV12-5	TRBJ2-3	.	CASGLIPRASGPVTDTQYF	TGTGCTAGTGGTTTGATCCCCCGGGCTAGCGGGCCCGTCACAGATACGCAGTATTTT
TRBD2	TRBV7-9	TRBJ2-2	.	CASSLPLSGTGTGELFF	TGTGCCAGCAGCTTGCCCCTTAGCGGGACGGGCACCGGGGAGCTGTTTTTT
TRBD1	TRBV30	TRBJ1-5	.	CAWNLPGQGIQPQHF	TGTGCCTGGAATTTGCCGGGACAGGGAATTCAGCCCCAGCATTTT
TRBD1	TRBV7-2	TRBJ2-7	.	CASSPYRDRGLEQYF	TGTGCCAGCAGCCCGTACCGGGACAGGGGTCTCGAGCAGTACTTC
.	TRBV19	TRBJ1-1	.	CASSIQGLNTEAFF	TGTGCCAGTAGTATTCAGGGTTTGAACACTGAAGCTTTCTTT
.	TRBV27	TRBJ2-1	.	CASSLKYYDYNEQFF	TGTGCCAGCAGTTTAAAGTACTATGACTACAATGAGCAGTTCTTC
TRBD2	TRBV7-2	TRBJ2-1	few	CASSFVAGPDNEQFF	TGTGCCAGCAGCTTTGTAGCGGGACCCGACAATGAGCAGTTCTTC
.	TRBV5-8	TRBJ2-7	.	CASSFDRSSYEQYF	TGTGCCAGCAGCTTTGACAGGAGCTCCTACGAGCAGTACTTC
.	TRBV19	TRBJ2-6	.	CASRVGSSGANVLTF	TGTGCCAGTAGGGTAGGGAGCTCTGGGGCCAACGTCCTGACTTTC
TRBD2	TRBV7-2	TRBJ2-5	few	CASSQNGRLAGGTQYF	TGTGCCAGCAGCCAAAACGGCCGACTAGCGGGAGGGACCCAGTACTTC